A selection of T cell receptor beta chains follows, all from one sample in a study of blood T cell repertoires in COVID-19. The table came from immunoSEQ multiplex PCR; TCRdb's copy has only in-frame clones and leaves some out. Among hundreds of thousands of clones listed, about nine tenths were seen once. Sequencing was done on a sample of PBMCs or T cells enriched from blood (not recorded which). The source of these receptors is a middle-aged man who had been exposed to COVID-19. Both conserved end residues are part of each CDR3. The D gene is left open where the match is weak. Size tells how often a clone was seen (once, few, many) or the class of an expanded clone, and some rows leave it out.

CDR3: CASNAGGDNEQFF; DNA: TGCGCCAGCAACGCGGGCGGCGACAATGAGCAGTTCTTC; D: .; size: .; V: TRBV5-1; J: TRBJ2-1
CDR3: CALGRVGYGYTF; DNA: TGTGCCCTCGGGAGGGTTGGGTATGGCTACACCTTC; D: .; size: .; V: TRBV28; J: TRBJ1-2
CDR3: CASSPSGGTTEAFF; DNA: TGCGCCAGCAGCCCCTCGGGGGGGACCACTGAAGCTTTCTTT; D: .; size: .; V: TRBV5-1; J: TRBJ1-1
CDR3: CASSPTGIPYNEQFF; DNA: TGTGCCAGCAGCCCTACAGGGATTCCTTACAATGAGCAGTTCTTC; D: .; size: .; V: TRBV7-9; J: TRBJ2-1
CDR3: CASSLGEPSSGNTIYF; DNA: TGCGCCAGCAGCTTGGGTGAACCTAGCTCTGGAAACACCATATATTTT; D: .; size: .; V: TRBV5-1; J: TRBJ1-3
CDR3: CASVSGDEQFF; DNA: TGTGCTAGTGTATCAGGGGATGAGCAGTTCTTC; D: .; size: .; V: TRBV12-5; J: TRBJ2-1
CDR3: CASSQGQVNTEAFF; DNA: TGTGCCAGCTCACAAGGACAGGTGAACACTGAAGCTTTCTTT; D: TRBD1; size: .; V: TRBV18; J: TRBJ1-1
CDR3: CASSWSPSGGESYEQYF; DNA: TGCGCCAGCAGCTGGTCCCCTAGCGGGGGGGAATCCTACGAGCAGTACTTC; D: TRBD2; size: .; V: TRBV5-1; J: TRBJ2-7
CDR3: CASSFPGTEAFF; DNA: TGTGCCAGCAGTTTTCCGGGCACTGAAGCTTTCTTT; D: .; size: .; V: TRBV28; J: TRBJ1-1
CDR3: CASSPREAGDFHF; DNA: TGTGCCAGCAGTCCCCGCGAAGCTGGGGACTTCCACTTT; D: .; size: once; V: TRBV28; J: TRBJ1-6
CDR3: CASNRGRGTEAFF; DNA: TGTGCCAGCAACCGGGGCAGGGGCACTGAAGCTTTCTTT; D: .; size: .; V: TRBV6-5; J: TRBJ1-1
CDR3: CASRGWSGRDTYNEQFF; DNA: TGTGCCAGCCGAGGGTGGAGTGGGCGGGATACCTACAATGAGCAGTTCTTC; D: .; size: once; V: TRBV28; J: TRBJ2-1
CDR3: CASSQDFRTGAPNSLGYTF; DNA: TGTGCCAGCAGCCAAGATTTTCGGACAGGGGCCCCCAATAGTTTGGGCTACACCTTC; D: TRBD1; size: .; V: TRBV4-2; J: TRBJ1-2
CDR3: CASSLNYAGTGEYGYTF; DNA: TGTGCCAGCAGTTTGAACTACGCCGGGACAGGGGAATATGGCTACACCTTC; D: TRBD1; size: .; V: TRBV28; J: TRBJ1-2
CDR3: CASNPGLAGHGANVLTF; DNA: TGCGCCAGCAACCCGGGACTAGCGGGGCATGGGGCCAACGTCCTGACTTTC; D: TRBD2; size: .; V: TRBV5-1; J: TRBJ2-6
CDR3: CASSLAPAGDNEQFF; DNA: TGCGCCAGCAGCTTGGCCCCGGCAGGGGACAATGAGCAGTTCTTC; D: .; size: .; V: TRBV5-1; J: TRBJ2-1
CDR3: CASSWDRLASGELFF; DNA: TGCGCCAGCAGCTGGGACCGACTAGCGAGCGGGGAGCTGTTTTTT; D: TRBD2; size: few; V: TRBV5-1; J: TRBJ2-2
CDR3: CATSRTGDTQYF; DNA: TGTGCCACCAGCAGAACGGGAGATACGCAGTATTTT; D: .; size: .; V: TRBV15; J: TRBJ2-3
CDR3: CASSWADRRDGYTF; DNA: TGTGCCAGCAGTTGGGCCGACAGGAGAGATGGCTACACCTTC; D: .; size: .; V: TRBV6-5; J: TRBJ1-2
CDR3: CASSTTSWGEQFF; DNA: TGCGCCAGCAGCACGACTAGCTGGGGCGAGCAGTTCTTC; D: TRBD2; size: once; V: TRBV10-2; J: TRBJ2-1
CDR3: CASSPPGSARGEKLFF; DNA: TGTGCCAGCTCACCACCGGGGAGCGCCAGGGGTGAAAAACTGTTTTTT; D: .; size: few; V: TRBV18; J: TRBJ1-4
CDR3: CASSQVDLMGTEAFF; DNA: TGTGCCAGCAGCCAAGTGGACTTAATGGGCACTGAAGCTTTCTTT; D: .; size: .; V: TRBV3-1/TRBV3-2; J: TRBJ1-1
CDR3: CASSLGGSRERFF; DNA: TGCGCCAGCAGCTTGGGCGGGAGTCGGGAACGGTTTTTT; D: TRBD2; size: .; V: TRBV5-1; J: TRBJ2-2
CDR3: CASTPGTDYGYTF; DNA: TGTGCCAGCACCCCGGGGACAGACTATGGCTACACCTTC; D: TRBD1; size: .; V: TRBV7-9; J: TRBJ1-2
CDR3: CASSQSGTSGRDF; DNA: TGTGCCAGCAGCCAATCCGGGACTAGCGGGAGAGACTTC; D: TRBD2; size: .; V: TRBV3-1/TRBV3-2; J: TRBJ2-5
CDR3: CASSESRTGGGLVYGYTF; DNA: TGTGCCAGCAGTGAGTCCAGGACAGGGGGCGGATTGGTTTATGGCTACACCTTC; D: TRBD1; size: .; V: TRBV6-1; J: TRBJ1-2
CDR3: CASSHRQDDYEQYF; DNA: TGTGCCAGTAGTCACCGACAGGACGACTACGAGCAGTACTTC; D: .; size: .; V: TRBV19; J: TRBJ2-7
CDR3: CSVGGSYTDTQYF; DNA: TGCAGCGTTGGCGGCAGCTATACAGATACGCAGTATTTT; D: .; size: .; V: TRBV29-1; J: TRBJ2-3
CDR3: CASSQAGTEAFF; DNA: TGTGCCAGCAGCCAAGCGGGGACTGAAGCTTTCTTT; D: .; size: few; V: TRBV3-1/TRBV3-2; J: TRBJ1-1
CDR3: CASSQVLIGGRTEAFF; DNA: TGCGCCAGCAGCCAAGTACTAATAGGGGGCAGGACTGAAGCTTTCTTT; D: TRBD1; size: .; V: TRBV4-1; J: TRBJ1-1
CDR3: CASSPQRGQGEKLFF; DNA: TGTGCCAGCTCACCACAGAGGGGGCAGGGGGAAAAACTGTTTTTT; D: TRBD1; size: .; V: TRBV18; J: TRBJ1-4
CDR3: CASSLRTGLDYNEQFF; DNA: TGTGCCAGTAGCCTGAGGACAGGGCTGGACTACAATGAGCAGTTCTTC; D: TRBD1; size: .; V: TRBV19; J: TRBJ2-1
CDR3: CASRGQGHTGELFF; DNA: TGTGCCAGCAGAGGACAGGGTCACACCGGGGAGCTGTTTTTT; D: TRBD1; size: .; V: TRBV7-3; J: TRBJ2-2
CDR3: CASSVLAGSTDTQYF; DNA: TGTGCCAGCAGCGTATTGGCGGGTAGCACAGATACGCAGTATTTT; D: .; size: .; V: TRBV9; J: TRBJ2-3
CDR3: CASSTWTDQYGYTF; DNA: TGTGCCAGCAGTACCTGGACAGACCAATATGGCTACACCTTC; D: .; size: .; V: TRBV6-5; J: TRBJ1-2
CDR3: CASSYREGNSPLHF; DNA: TGTGCCAGCAGCTACAGGGAGGGGAATTCACCCCTCCACTTT; D: .; size: .; V: TRBV11-1; J: TRBJ1-6
CDR3: CASSRSGPYEQYF; DNA: TGTGCCAGCAGTCGAAGCGGGCCTTACGAGCAGTACTTC; D: .; size: .; V: TRBV12-3/TRBV12-4; J: TRBJ2-7
CDR3: CASSLSTANTEAFF; DNA: TGTGCCAGCAGTTTAAGCACAGCAAACACTGAAGCTTTCTTT; D: .; size: .; V: TRBV27; J: TRBJ1-1
CDR3: CASSQRGFSLSYGYTF; DNA: TGTGCCAGCAGCCAACGGGGGTTTTCTTTGTCCTATGGCTACACCTTC; D: .; size: .; V: TRBV27; J: TRBJ1-2
CDR3: CASSLGGRNYGYTF; DNA: TGCGCCAGCAGCTTGGGTGGGAGGAACTATGGCTACACCTTC; D: .; size: .; V: TRBV5-1; J: TRBJ1-2
CDR3: CATSDVTGATDTQYF; DNA: TGTGCCACCAGTGACGTGACAGGAGCCACAGATACGCAGTATTTT; D: .; size: .; V: TRBV24-1; J: TRBJ2-3
CDR3: CASSLSLGAEQFF; DNA: TGTGCCAGCAGTTTATCGTTGGGGGCTGAGCAGTTCTTC; D: .; size: .; V: TRBV27; J: TRBJ2-1
CDR3: CASRKRQANYGYTF; DNA: TGTGCCAGCAGGAAAAGACAGGCAAACTATGGCTACACCTTC; D: .; size: .; V: TRBV27; J: TRBJ1-2
CDR3: CASSLRGLAATAFRTGELFF; DNA: TGTGCCAGCAGTTTAAGGGGACTAGCGGCAACCGCCTTTAGGACCGGGGAGCTGTTTTTT; D: TRBD2; size: .; V: TRBV27; J: TRBJ2-2
CDR3: CASGFMTRSSYNEQFF; DNA: TGTGCTAGTGGTTTTATGACGAGGAGCTCCTACAATGAGCAGTTCTTC; D: .; size: .; V: TRBV12-5; J: TRBJ2-1